This T cell receptor beta chain is from a study of blood T cells in healthy people across ages. Study conclusions and caveats: When set beside aged donors, long-lived donors presented more naive CD4+ cells and higher diversity. Considered underestimates were the diversity estimates obtained from one million T cells.

This clonotype was counted at least ten times. Antigen: not known. At one end, the junction sequence differs from germline, possibly due to a read error. A second roughly 6 to 12 cycle PCR used barcoded and J-beta primers. TCRdb analysed the 5' RACE reads with MiXCR anew, one entry per CDR3 protein. The data contain 350,000 to 450,000 distinct CDR3 sequences, about 49% of them singletons. This CDR3 region has 13 residues. The germline V gene encodes CDR1 LGHDT and CDR2 YNNKEL (reference sequence). Sequenced material: blood. The V call is TRBV3-1, the J call TRBJ2-4; D is undetermined. The receptor was isolated from a man aged 55 to 70 in good health. Written as DNA, the CDR3 is TGTGCCAGCACCCAAACGGGCAAAAACATTCAGTACTTC. As protein: CASTQTGKNIQYF. The full variable domain, rest sourced from reference TRBV3-1 and TRBJ2-4, is DTAVSQTPKYLVTQMGNDKSIKCEQNLGHDTMYWYKQDSKKFLKIMFSYNNKELIINETVPNRFSPKSPDKAHLNLHINSLELGDSAVYFCASTQTGKNIQYFGAGTRLSVL.